This TCR beta chain comes out of a study of blood T cell repertoires in COVID-19. Study-level background: Donors in the United States, Italy and Spain gave samples during acute or convalescent COVID-19.

Clinical history as reported by participants underpinned cohort assignment. The V end lost 5 bases, the J end lost 4 bases, and 13 bases lay between the germline ends. This CDR3 has 14 amino acids. Germline assignment: CDR1 SGHNT and CDR2 YYREEE (reference sequence). Profiling relied on immunoSEQ multiplex PCR, and the TCRdb table lists in-frame clones only, not all of them. Seen here are 200,000 to 300,000 clones, 86% observed once, and the top ten hold roughly 2%. This clone was seen only a few times. The TCR comes from a woman aged 50 to 65 who had recovered from COVID-19. This sequence joins TRBV5-4 and TRBJ1-3; no firm D call. Sequencing was done on a sample of PBMCs or T cells enriched from blood (not recorded which). CDR3 in amino acids: CASRGGQTGNTIYF. The CDR3 bases are TGTGCCAGCAGGGGCGGGCAAACAGGAAACACCATATATTTT.